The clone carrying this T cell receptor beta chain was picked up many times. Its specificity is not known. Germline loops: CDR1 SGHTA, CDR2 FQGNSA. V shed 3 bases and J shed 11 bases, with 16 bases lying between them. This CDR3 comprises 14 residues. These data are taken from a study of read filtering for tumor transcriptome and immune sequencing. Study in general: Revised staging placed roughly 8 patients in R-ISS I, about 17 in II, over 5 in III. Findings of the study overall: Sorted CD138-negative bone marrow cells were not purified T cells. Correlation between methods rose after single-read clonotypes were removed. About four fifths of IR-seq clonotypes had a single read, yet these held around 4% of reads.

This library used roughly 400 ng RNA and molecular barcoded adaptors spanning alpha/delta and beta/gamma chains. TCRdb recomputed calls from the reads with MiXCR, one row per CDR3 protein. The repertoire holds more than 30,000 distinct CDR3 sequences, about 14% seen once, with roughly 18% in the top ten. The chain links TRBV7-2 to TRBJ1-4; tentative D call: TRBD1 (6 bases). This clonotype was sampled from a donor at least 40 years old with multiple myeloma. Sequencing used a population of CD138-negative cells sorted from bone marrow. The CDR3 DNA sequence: TGTGCCAGCAGCTTCCCTACAGGGAGGGAGAAACTGTTTTTT. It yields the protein CASSFPTGREKLFF.